This TCR beta chain originates from a study of cytomegalovirus exposure and HLA in healthy donors (dated by TCRdb to the late 2010s). For the wider study: In an earlier analysis of under 750 of the donors, about 260 Gb of sequence data and approximately 100 million unique TCR beta sequences from 150 million to 200 million T cells were reported. Roughly 300 gigabases of sequencing data and approximately 84 million unique TCR sequences were included in an early release covering 550 to 800 HLA-typed donors. Of the 398 genotyped donors, 81% fell in the genetic ancestry cluster associated with self-reported Caucasian donors. The aim of the study was to test whether cataloging public T cell receptors could identify signatures of past pathogen exposure. Using immunosequencing, the study profiled T cell repertoires from fewer than 700 subjects and related those repertoires to cytomegalovirus serostatus. Besides the first cohort of hundreds of subjects, a separate validation cohort made up of 120 different subjects was used. To predict cytomegalovirus infection status, the study brought together high-throughput TCR immunosequencing, statistical association of individual TCRs with disease status, and machine learning. In a later analysis, previously published TCR beta repertoires from 500 to 750 donors were re-analyzed and high-resolution HLA genotyping was added so that TCR occurrence patterns could be studied. Rather than drawing on any new phenotypic data, the later analysis identified candidate immune exposures from TCR beta sequences and the way those sequences occurred across donors. In an earlier analysis of roughly 540 of the donors, high-throughput TCR beta sequencing was used to judge whether each TCR beta V gene segment behaved as functional or pseudogenic. Donor age, sex, ethnicity and CMV serostatus were collected together with the repertoire data. A later genetic analysis used genome-wide SNP genotypes for about three fifths of the 666 donors, treating that subset as a discovery cohort. All discovery cohort repertoires had been generated on a single sequencing platform. Both class I and class II loci were covered by HLA typing, at four-digit resolution. The number of typed donors differed by locus: roughly 620-630 for A, B, C, DRB1 and DQB1; 500 to 550 for DQA1; approximately 600 for DPA1; and around 450 for DPB1. Because of strong linkage in the cohort, roughly five DR-DQ haplotypes were treated as single units for association and clustering. Among about 360 genotyped donors of the cohort, an average of approximately 240,000 unique TCR beta nucleotide sequences were sequenced per donor, roughly a sixth of them non-productive. Results the study describes overall, beyond this receptor: A cluster of highly shared sequence variants was judged likely to be a technical artifact of the sequencing pipeline. According to a later analysis, parvovirus B19, influenza, CMV and Epstein-Barr virus appeared linked to several top co-occurrence clusters. In a later genetic analysis, fewer N-insertions in productive TCRs were reported among donors in an Asian-associated ancestry cluster than the roughly 700-donor mean. According to a later analysis, TCR association rates differed among HLA loci, with DRB1 alleles showing the most associated TCRs and HLA-C alleles showing the fewest. Linkage disequilibrium might explain the correlated functional status among segregating V segments, but an unknown experimental factor could not be ruled out. Sequencing depth was assumed to be roughly uniform across donors in the presence/absence analyses, though that assumption may not hold. The study gave a list of 150 to 200 TCR beta chains associated with cytomegalovirus. A later genetic analysis associated a missense DCLRE1C variant with V-gene and J-gene trimming of TCR beta chains, and an independent cohort replicated the association. Across donors, most TCR sequences were observed very rarely, whereas some public TCRs were present in many individuals. Because HLA typing was missing for some donors at each locus, association tests included only the typed subset. Most CMV-associated TCR beta chains appeared to be HLA-restricted in a later analysis, and the HLA associations seemed to be driven largely by CMV exposure. Assigning TCR associations to individual alleles was difficult when HLA alleles, especially DR and DQ, strongly co-occurred. It was suggested by the authors that the approach could potentially be generalized to other disease states and immunological phenotypes. Immune exposure information for the cohort was limited to CMV serostatus. A further reported finding was that TCR beta sequences accurately predicted the HLA-A and HLA-B alleles for most subjects in the first cohort. Over 15 rarely observed V segments, including chromosome 9 orphons, were excluded from the earlier analysis of about 610 of the donors because counts were too low. Only TCR beta chains were sequenced in this cohort, and the absence of alpha or paired-chain data limited detectable features. Some IMGT-functional V segments, including TRBV6-2 and TRBV6-3, could not be told apart with the 87-base-pair reads, so those segments were excluded. The classifier was reported to diagnose cytomegalovirus status with high specificity and sensitivity in both the original and validation cohorts. A few of the identified cytomegalovirus-associated TCR beta chains were confirmed in vitro to be specific for cytomegalovirus antigens. In an earlier analysis of fewer than 700 of the donors, most TCR beta V segments appeared in productive rearrangements about 87% or about 30% of the time, broadly matching IMGT annotations. A later analysis associated 17,000 or so TCR beta sequences with specific HLA alleles at a false discovery rate of 0.05. A later analysis found that HLA-associated TCR beta chains were more clonally expanded and had lower generation probabilities than equally common non-associated chains.

Library method: the immunoSEQ multiplex PCR assay. For the multiplex PCR, a mixture combining 60 forward primers for TCR Vbeta segments and 13 reverse primers for TCR Jbeta segments was used. A multiplex PCR assay on genomic DNA amplified the CDR3 region of rearranged TCR beta genes. On the Illumina HiSeq System, the amplified TCR beta libraries were sequenced as 87-base-pair reads. On the study's bioinformatics: A later analysis counted 65 million to 90 million unique TCR beta chains across the 640 or so repertoires, and roughly 11 million of these chains were shared by at least two donors. Raw reads were error-corrected and collapsed into unique sequences by a nearest-neighbor algorithm in which closely related sequences were merged to remove PCR and sequencing errors. V, D and J gene segments were assigned by aligning CDR3 sequences to IMGT reference sequences. For a sequence to be retained, a match of at least six nucleotides to both a V gene segment and a J gene segment was required. Rearrangements were classified as productive when the CDR3 lacked stop codons and remained in frame with V and J, and all other rearrangements were classified as non-productive. CDR3 was defined according to IMGT convention as the region running from the second conserved V-encoded cysteine to the conserved J-encoded phenylalanine. The earlier analysis of some 600 of the donors excluded sequences that lacked an unambiguous match to a single V gene segment. An earlier analysis of 587 of the donors called V segments functional above 56.7% productive rearrangements and segregating when the between-donor standard deviation exceeded 5%. A statistical classification framework was developed to diagnose cytomegalovirus status using the catalog of TCR beta chain sequences. V and J gene assignment, in a later analysis, came from comparing TCR nucleotide sequences with IMGT/GENE-DB human TR gene sequences. In a later analysis, CDR3 sequences and most-parsimonious VDJ recombination scenarios were assigned using the TCRdist pipeline. In a later analysis, every TCR beta chain was defined by the combination of its CDR3 amino acid sequence and its V-gene family, and reads without a unique V-gene family were dropped. In a later analysis, nearly 600 highly shared, low-generation-probability nucleotide sequences were removed to address suspected cross-contamination and a sequencing artifact. For each public chain, a later analysis derived a clonal expansion index from normalized ranks of inferred template counts within each repertoire. In a later analysis, generation probabilities were computed with a VDJ recombination model fitted to out-of-frame rearrangements, and the resulting probabilities were checked against IGoR. In a later analysis, TCR-TCR, TCR-HLA and TCR-CMV co-occurrence was scored with hypergeometric tests, and a repertoire-size bias correction was applied to TCR pairs. False discovery rates were estimated in a later analysis by permuting HLA or CMV assignments 20 times. In a later analysis, co-occurring TCRs were grouped using DBSCAN, and TCRdist sequence similarity was added for clustering within HLA-allele-positive subsets. Repertoires with fewer than 30,000 or more than 120,000 public chains were left out of co-occurrence clustering, as were four to six repertoires with anomalous nucleotide sharing. TCRdb mirrors the immuneACCESS table, restricted to in-frame sequences. Some clones are absent from its copies; in checked studies, under half trace to an unresolved V gene, and the reason for the others is unknown. V and J calls and clone size follow that table, whereas D and trimming were derived from the DNA. The sample data list under 150,000 clones, and over 80% of these were observed just once. The ten largest clones take up over 1% of the sample.

The cohort comprised 710 or so healthy bone marrow donors. At the time of sampling, every cohort member was nominally healthy, though immune exposures that went unrecorded were likely present. The donor tested CMV seronegative and was one of the 352 seronegative cohort members. Every donor gave a peripheral blood sample, and the peripheral blood mononuclear cells from that sample were used for TCR beta sequencing. The Qiagen DNeasy Blood Extraction Kit was used to extract genomic DNA from the blood cell samples. After removal of 10 bases from V and 6 bases from J, the junction retains 13 bases not matched to a gene. The CDR3 covers 14 residues, taking in both the cysteine and the phenylalanine. CDR3 DNA is the only sequence kept; it has 42 bases, read in frame from the first base. Via the germline V gene (reference sequence), CDR1 is LNHDA and CDR2 SQIVND. A word on this clone: Its antigen is unknown. Per-base qualities were not stored, and no clone one base away is much larger.

Sequenced input: PBMCs. The chain links TRBV19 with TRBJ2-7, and 9 junctional nucleotides match TRBD1. The origin of this receptor is a boy under 18 in good health and CMV-seronegative. The CDR3 has the sequence CATRTGVTGREQYF. In nucleotide form, the sequence is TGTGCCACCCGGACAGGGGTAACGGGGCGCGAGCAGTACTTC.